The next 20 T cell receptor beta chains were all read from a single sample in a study of PD-1 blockade in classical Hodgkin lymphoma. Described time point: cycle 4 day 1 (C4D1), after about 6 weeks of nivolumab. Autologous stem cell transplantation was followed by relapse in every patient, and brentuximab vedotin exposure varied. Out of thawed PBMCs, magnetic negative selection purified CD4+ T cells. Libraries were prepared by immunoSEQ multiplex PCR; TCRdb keeps only in-frame clonotypes and omits some of them. The sample carries 34,000 or so clones, 90% to 95% recorded once. Specimen: CD4+ T cells from blood, collected before the fourth cycle of nivolumab. The receptors here all came from a human donor with classical Hodgkin lymphoma.

In DNA form, the CDR3 reads TGTGCCAGCAGACCGGGGGGGTTGGCCACTGAAGCTTTCTTT. This gives the protein CASRPGGLATEAFF. The chain carries TRBV6-6 and TRBJ1-1; D is perhaps TRBD1 (5 bases). Germline V lookup: CDR1 MNHNY, CDR2 SVGAGI (reference sequence). V was pared by 6 bases and J by 4 bases, with 15 bases between. The CDR3 sequence is 14 residues long.

The chain employs TRBV18 and TRBJ2-3; D call uncertain. The germline gives CDR1 KGHSH, CDR2 LQKENI. The CDR3 extends over 12 amino acids. Trimming pared 3 bases from V and 2 bases from J, leaving 3 bases between. The CDR3 DNA reads TGTGCCAGCTCACCTAACACAGATACGCAGTATTTT. It is translated as CASSPNTDTQYF.

The chain combines TRBV6-1 with TRBJ1-1; D gene uncertain. Germline V lookup: CDR1 MNHNS, CDR2 SASEGT. The germline V and J ends were trimmed by 7 bases and 11 bases, with 17 bases remaining between them. There are 12 residues in the CDR3. Here the CDR3 reads CASIAWGLGAFF. The CDR3 DNA is TGTGCCAGCATCGCTTGGGGTCTCGGGGCTTTCTTT.

The table lists this clone with a count of one. V and J are TRBV15 and TRBJ2-2; D is perhaps TRBD1 (5 bases). The CDR3 has 14 residues. Trimming shortened V by 2 bases and J by 6 bases, and 10 bases separated the two germline ends. Looked up from germline, CDR1 is LNHNV and CDR2 is YYDKDF (reference sequence). Written as DNA, the CDR3 is TGTGCCACCAGCAGACAGGGATTCGCCGGGGAGCTGTTTTTT. Protein product: CATSRQGFAGELFF.

The chain has TRBV5-6 and TRBJ1-5, with 8 bases matching TRBD1. The ends lost 4 bases at V and 4 bases at J; junction bases unmatched: 7. CDR1 is SGHDT, CDR2 YYEEEE, per germline. The CDR3 is 15 amino acids. CDR3 sequence: CASSRGQGPNQPQHF. The DNA of the CDR3 is TGTGCCAGCAGCCGTGGACAGGGCCCTAATCAGCCCCAGCATTTT. Looking up the rest from reference TRBV5-6 and TRBJ1-5 gives the full variable domain: DAGVTQSPTHLIKTRGQQVTLRCSPKSGHDTVSWYQQALGQGPQFIFQYYEEEERQRGNFPDRFSGHQFPNYSSELNVNALLLGDSALYLCASSRGQGPNQPQHFGDGTRLSIL.

The chain uses TRBV28 and TRBJ2-1, with D unclear. Trimming left V 8 bases short and J 9 bases short, with 8 bases between. The CDR3 spans 10 residues. The germline CDR1 and CDR2 sequences are MDHEN and SYDVKM. CDR3 nucleotides: TGTGCCAGCGGGTTATCTGAGCAGTTCTTC. It encodes CASGLSEQFF. The entire variable domain, with the rest obtained from reference TRBV28 and TRBJ2-1, is as follows: DVKVTQSSRYLVKRTGEKVFLECVQDMDHENMFWYRQDPGLGLRLIYFSYDVKMKEKGDIPEGYSVSREKKERFSLILESASTNQTSMYLCASGLSEQFFGPGTRLTVL.

The V gene is TRBV28, the J gene TRBJ1-4; perhaps TRBD1 as D (5 bases). CDR3 size: 14 residues. Trimming cost V 0 bases and J 8 bases, with 10 bases left between them. From germline, CDR1 is MDHEN and CDR2 SYDVKM. DNA for the CDR3: TGTGCCAGCAGTTTATGGGGACGAGAGGAAAAACTGTTTTTT. Translation: CASSLWGREEKLFF. The whole variable domain, remainder taken from reference TRBV28 and TRBJ1-4, is DVKVTQSSRYLVKRTGEKVFLECVQDMDHENMFWYRQDPGLGLRLIYFSYDVKMKEKGDIPEGYSVSREKKERFSLILESASTNQTSMYLCASSLWGREEKLFFGSGTQLSVL.

The chain links TRBV30 to TRBJ1-5, with D unclear. The CDR3 sequence is 13 residues long. The germline CDR1 and CDR2 sequences are GTSNPN and SVGIG (reference sequence). V was pared by 3 bases and J by 2 bases, with 8 bases between. The DNA of the CDR3 is TGTGCCTGGAGGGATCAGGGCAATCAGCCCCAGCATTTT. It translates to CAWRDQGNQPQHF.

The J gene is TRBJ2-2, the V gene TRBV9; weak D call: TRBD1 (6 bases). This CDR3 comprises 15 residues. Germline V CDR1 and CDR2: SGDLS, YYNGEE. V lost 4 bases to trimming and J lost 1 base, with 11 bases between them. The CDR3 sequence is CASSKGHRNTGELFF. The DNA for the CDR3 is TGTGCCAGCAGCAAGGGACACAGGAACACCGGGGAGCTGTTTTTT.

The chain links TRBV6-5 to TRBJ2-1, with 14 bases fitting TRBD2. Per germline, CDR1 MNHEY and CDR2 SVGAGI. Unmatched junction bases numbered 2, after V lost 6 bases and J lost 4 bases. CDR3 length: 15 residues. The DNA for the CDR3 is TGTGCCAGCAGGGGACTAGCGGGAGTATACAATGAGCAGTTCTTC. Amino acids: CASRGLAGVYNEQFF.

The chain carries TRBV5-1 and TRBJ1-3; TRBD1 is a possible D gene (6 bases). Trimming cost V 1 base and J 6 bases, with 14 bases left between them. CDR1 is SGHRS and CDR2 is YFSETQ in the germline V gene. This CDR3 spans 15 amino acids. CDR3: CASSLLWGAENTIYF. DNA for the CDR3: TGCGCCAGCAGCTTGTTGTGGGGGGCGGAAAACACCATATATTTT.

The V and J genes are TRBV7-9 and TRBJ1-2; 8 bases align to TRBD1. Germline V gene lookup returns CDR1 SEHNR and CDR2 FQNEAQ (reference sequence). CDR3 length: 17 amino acids. Unmatched junction bases numbered 10, after V lost 3 bases and J lost 1 base. The CDR3: CASSFPTGVAFNYGYTF. The DNA for the CDR3 is TGTGCCAGCAGCTTTCCGACAGGGGTGGCTTTTAACTATGGCTACACCTTC.

This clone came up once. The chain recombines TRBV7-6 with TRBJ1-1; the D is unclear. The germline V and J ends were trimmed by 1 base and 3 bases, with 9 bases remaining between them. Germline V CDR1 and CDR2: SGHVS, FNYEAQ. CDR3 length equals 14 residues. CDR3 loop: CASSLVWGDTEAFF. CDR3 in DNA: TGTGCCAGCAGCTTAGTATGGGGTGACACTGAAGCTTTCTTT.

V is TRBV11-2 and J is TRBJ1-2; D not resolved. V shed 5 bases and J shed 2 bases, with 12 bases lying between them. Germline CDR1 and CDR2: SGHAT and FQNNGV. This CDR3 region has 14 residues. CDR3 region: CASSPSRGNYGYTF. As DNA, the CDR3 is TGTGCCAGCAGCCCATCCCGGGGAAACTATGGCTACACCTTC. Looking up the rest from reference TRBV11-2 and TRBJ1-2 gives the full variable domain: EAGVAQSPRYKIIEKRQSVAFWCNPISGHATLYWYQQILGQGPKLLIQFQNNGVVDDSQLPKDRFSAERLKGVDSTLKIQPAKLEDSAVYLCASSPSRGNYGYTFGSGTRLTVV.

The rearrangement joins TRBV6-5 to TRBJ1-1; TRBD1 might be the D (6 bases). The CDR3 runs 14 residues. The germline V gene encodes CDR1 MNHEY and CDR2 SVGAGI. Trimming shortened V by 0 bases and J by 11 bases, and 16 bases separated the two germline ends. CDR3 region: CASSYSTGGARAFF. The DNA for the CDR3 is TGTGCCAGCAGTTACTCGACGGGGGGGGCGCGGGCTTTCTTT.

The V gene is TRBV7-2, the J gene TRBJ2-5; TRBD2 aligns across 9 bases. V lost 1 base and J lost 5; bases outside the gene matches: 8. Germline CDR1 is SGHTA and CDR2 is FQGNSA. This CDR3 contains 16 residues. CDR3 DNA sequence: TGTGCCAGCAGCTTAGAAGCGCGGGAGGGTTGGGAGACCCAGTACTTC. Its protein is CASSLEAREGWETQYF.

This clone occurred once. V is TRBV2 and J is TRBJ1-4; D remains ambiguous. From germline, CDR1 is SNHLY and CDR2 FYNNEI. Trimming took off 6 bases at V and 0 bases at J, with 11 bases between the two ends. The CDR3 runs to 15 residues. CDR3 protein: CASRKTGTTNEKLFF. The CDR3 DNA reads TGTGCCAGCAGAAAAACCGGGACAACTAATGAAAAACTGTTTTTT.

V gene TRBV19 combines with J gene TRBJ1-5; D is perhaps TRBD1 (5 bases). Germline CDR1 and CDR2: LNHDA and SQIVND (reference sequence). V lost 5 bases and J 7 bases, leaving 12 bases between the germline ends. The CDR3 runs 13 residues. CDR3 bases: TGTGCCAGTAGTTGGGAGGGGCGGCAGCCCCAGCATTTT. Translation: CASSWEGRQPQHF.

This chain links TRBV7-6 with TRBJ1-2; 10 positions match TRBD1. Germline CDR1 is SGHVS and CDR2 is FNYEAQ. V lost 5 bases, J lost 4 bases, and 4 bases stayed unmatched. The CDR3 sequence is 14 residues long. The CDR3 coding sequence is TGTGCCAGCAGCCGAGGACAGGGGGGCTATGGCTACACCTTC. This encodes CASSRGQGGYGYTF.

This clone has a handful of counts. The chain carries TRBV29-1 and TRBJ1-1; D is ambiguous. V lost 6 bases and J lost 2, with 13 bases in between. The germline gives CDR1 SQVTM, CDR2 ANQGSEA. The CDR3 loop spans 13 amino acids. The CDR3 nucleotides read TGCAGCGTCTGGGAGGGCCTAAACACTGAAGCTTTCTTT. This encodes CSVWEGLNTEAFF.